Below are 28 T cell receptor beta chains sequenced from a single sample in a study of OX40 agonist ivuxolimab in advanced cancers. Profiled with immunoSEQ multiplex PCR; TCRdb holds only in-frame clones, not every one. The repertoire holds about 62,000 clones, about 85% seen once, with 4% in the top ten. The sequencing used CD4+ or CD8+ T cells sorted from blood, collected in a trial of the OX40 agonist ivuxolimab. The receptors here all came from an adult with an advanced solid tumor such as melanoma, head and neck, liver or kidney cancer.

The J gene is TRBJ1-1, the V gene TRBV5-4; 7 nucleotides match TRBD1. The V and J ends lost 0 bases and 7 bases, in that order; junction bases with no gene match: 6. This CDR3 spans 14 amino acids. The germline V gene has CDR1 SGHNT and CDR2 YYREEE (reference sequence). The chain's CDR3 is CASSLGRTGLEAFF. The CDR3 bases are TGTGCCAGCAGCTTGGGAAGGACAGGACTTGAAGCTTTCTTT.

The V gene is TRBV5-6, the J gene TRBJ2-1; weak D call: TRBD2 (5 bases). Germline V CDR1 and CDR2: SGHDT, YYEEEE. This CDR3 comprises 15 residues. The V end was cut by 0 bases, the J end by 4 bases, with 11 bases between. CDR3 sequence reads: CASSLGAGPYNEQFF. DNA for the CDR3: TGTGCCAGCAGCTTGGGGGCGGGTCCATACAATGAGCAGTTCTTC. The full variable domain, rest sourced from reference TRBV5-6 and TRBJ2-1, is DAGVTQSPTHLIKTRGQQVTLRCSPKSGHDTVSWYQQALGQGPQFIFQYYEEEERQRGNFPDRFSGHQFPNYSSELNVNALLLGDSALYLCASSLGAGPYNEQFFGPGTRLTVL.

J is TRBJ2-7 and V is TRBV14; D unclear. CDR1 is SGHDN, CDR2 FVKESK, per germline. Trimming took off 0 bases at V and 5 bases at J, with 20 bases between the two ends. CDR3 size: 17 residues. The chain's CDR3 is CASSQDRTGRSTNEQYF. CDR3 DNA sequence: TGTGCCAGCAGCCAAGATCGTACCGGCAGGTCTACCAACGAGCAGTACTTC.

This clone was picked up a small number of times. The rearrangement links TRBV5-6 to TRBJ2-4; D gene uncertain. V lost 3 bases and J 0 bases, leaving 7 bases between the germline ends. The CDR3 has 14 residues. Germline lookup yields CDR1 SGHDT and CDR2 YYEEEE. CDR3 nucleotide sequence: TGTGCCAGCAGCTCCATGGTAGCCAAAAACATTCAGTACTTC. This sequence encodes CASSSMVAKNIQYF.

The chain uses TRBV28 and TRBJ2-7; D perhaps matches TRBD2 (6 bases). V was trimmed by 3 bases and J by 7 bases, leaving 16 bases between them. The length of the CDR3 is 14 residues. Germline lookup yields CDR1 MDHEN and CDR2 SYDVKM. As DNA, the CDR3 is TGTGCCAGCAGTTTCGGGGGAATTCCCTGGGAGCAGTACTTC. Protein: CASSFGGIPWEQYF.

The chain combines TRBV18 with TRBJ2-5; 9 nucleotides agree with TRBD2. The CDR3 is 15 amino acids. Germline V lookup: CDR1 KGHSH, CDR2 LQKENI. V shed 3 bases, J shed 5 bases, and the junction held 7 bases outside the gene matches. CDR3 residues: CASSPSASGTETQYF. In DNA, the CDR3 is TGTGCCAGCTCACCGTCGGCTAGCGGGACGGAGACCCAGTACTTC.

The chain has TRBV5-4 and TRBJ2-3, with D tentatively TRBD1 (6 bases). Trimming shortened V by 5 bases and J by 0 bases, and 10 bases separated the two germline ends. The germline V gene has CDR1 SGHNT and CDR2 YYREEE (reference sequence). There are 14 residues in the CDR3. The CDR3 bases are TGTGCCAGCAGTTGGACAGCTAGCACAGATACGCAGTATTTT. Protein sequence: CASSWTASTDTQYF.

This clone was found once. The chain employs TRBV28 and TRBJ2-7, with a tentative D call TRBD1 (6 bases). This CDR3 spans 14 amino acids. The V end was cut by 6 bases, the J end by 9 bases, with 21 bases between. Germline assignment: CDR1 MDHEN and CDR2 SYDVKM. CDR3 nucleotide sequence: TGTGCCAGCAGCTCCGGACAGAATACACGAGGGCAGTACTTC. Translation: CASSSGQNTRGQYF.

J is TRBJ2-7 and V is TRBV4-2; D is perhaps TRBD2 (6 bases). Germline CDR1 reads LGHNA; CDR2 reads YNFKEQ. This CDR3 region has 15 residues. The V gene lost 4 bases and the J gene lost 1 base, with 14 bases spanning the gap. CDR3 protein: CASSRGLERSYEQYF. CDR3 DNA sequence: TGTGCCAGCAGCCGGGGACTTGAACGATCCTACGAGCAGTACTTC.

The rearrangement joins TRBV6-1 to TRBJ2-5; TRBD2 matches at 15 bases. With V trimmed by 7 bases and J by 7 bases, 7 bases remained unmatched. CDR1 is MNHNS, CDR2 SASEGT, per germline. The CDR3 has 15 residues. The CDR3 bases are TGTGCCAGCAAGGGACTAGCGGGGGGCGTAGGGACCCAGTACTTC. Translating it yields CASKGLAGGVGTQYF.

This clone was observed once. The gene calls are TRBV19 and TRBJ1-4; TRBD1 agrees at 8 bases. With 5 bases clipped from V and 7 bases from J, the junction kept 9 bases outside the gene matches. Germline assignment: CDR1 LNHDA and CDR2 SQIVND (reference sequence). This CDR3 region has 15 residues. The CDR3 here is CASSGPTGAVEKLFF. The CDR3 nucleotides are TGTGCCAGTAGTGGACCGACAGGGGCGGTTGAAAAACTGTTTTTT.

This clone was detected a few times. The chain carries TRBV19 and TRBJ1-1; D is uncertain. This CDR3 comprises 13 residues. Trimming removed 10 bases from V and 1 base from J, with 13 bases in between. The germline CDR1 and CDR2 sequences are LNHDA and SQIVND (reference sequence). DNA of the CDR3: TGTGCCACGATTCCCCGGAGGAACACTGAAGCTTTCTTT. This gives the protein CATIPRRNTEAFF.

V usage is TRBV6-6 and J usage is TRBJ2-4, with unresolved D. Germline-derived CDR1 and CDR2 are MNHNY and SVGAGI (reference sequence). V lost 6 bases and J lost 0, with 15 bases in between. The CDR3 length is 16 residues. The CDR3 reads CASSRDTLPAKNIQYF. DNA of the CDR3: TGTGCCAGCAGCCGCGACACTCTTCCAGCCAAAAACATTCAGTACTTC.

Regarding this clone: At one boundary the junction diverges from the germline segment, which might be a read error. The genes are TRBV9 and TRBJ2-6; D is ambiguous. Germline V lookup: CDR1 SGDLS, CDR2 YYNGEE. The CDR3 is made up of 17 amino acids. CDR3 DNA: TGTGCCAGCATCTCATGGTCTCAAACAAAGTCGGGCCAACGTCCTGATTTC. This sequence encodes CASISWSQTKSGQRPDF.

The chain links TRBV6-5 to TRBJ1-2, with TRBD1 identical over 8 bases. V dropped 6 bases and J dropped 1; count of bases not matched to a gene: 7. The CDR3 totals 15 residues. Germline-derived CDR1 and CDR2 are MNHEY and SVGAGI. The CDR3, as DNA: TGTGCCAGCAGCGGACAGGGCGAAAGTAACTATGGCTACACCTTC. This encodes CASSGQGESNYGYTF.

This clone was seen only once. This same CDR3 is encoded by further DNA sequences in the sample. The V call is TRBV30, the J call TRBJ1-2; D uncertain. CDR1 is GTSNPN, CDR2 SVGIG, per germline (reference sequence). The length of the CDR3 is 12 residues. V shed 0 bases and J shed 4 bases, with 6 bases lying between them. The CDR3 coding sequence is TGTGCCTGGAGTGTACGGAGCTATGGCTACACCTTC. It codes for CAWSVRSYGYTF.

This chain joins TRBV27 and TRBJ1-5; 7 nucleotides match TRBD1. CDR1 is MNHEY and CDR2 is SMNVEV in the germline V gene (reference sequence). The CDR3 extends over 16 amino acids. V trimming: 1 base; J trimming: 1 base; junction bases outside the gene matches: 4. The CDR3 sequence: CASSLWAQGSNQPQHF. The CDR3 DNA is TGTGCCAGCAGTTTATGGGCACAGGGGAGCAATCAGCCCCAGCATTTT.

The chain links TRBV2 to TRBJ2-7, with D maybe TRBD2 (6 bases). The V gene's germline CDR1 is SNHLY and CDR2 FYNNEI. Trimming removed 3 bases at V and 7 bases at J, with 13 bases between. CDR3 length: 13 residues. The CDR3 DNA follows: TGTGCCAGCAGTGATTTGTTTGGAGGGGAGCAGTACTTC. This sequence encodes CASSDLFGGEQYF.

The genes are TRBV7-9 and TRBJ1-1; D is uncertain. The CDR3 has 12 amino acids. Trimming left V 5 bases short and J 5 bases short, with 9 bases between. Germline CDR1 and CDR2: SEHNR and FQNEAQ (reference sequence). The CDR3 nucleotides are TGTGCCAGCAGCCAAGGGAGGACTGAAGCTTTCTTT. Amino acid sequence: CASSQGRTEAFF. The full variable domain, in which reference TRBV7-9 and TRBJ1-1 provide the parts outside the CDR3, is DTGVSQNPRHKITKRGQNVTFRCDPISEHNRLYWYRQTLGQGPEFLTYFQNEAQLEKSRLLSDRFSAERPKGSFSTLEIQRTEQGDSAMYLCASSQGRTEAFFGQGTRLTVV.

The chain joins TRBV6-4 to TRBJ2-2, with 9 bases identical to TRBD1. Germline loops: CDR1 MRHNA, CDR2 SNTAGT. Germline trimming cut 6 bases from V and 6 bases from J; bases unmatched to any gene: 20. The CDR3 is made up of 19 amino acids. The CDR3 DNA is TGTGCCAGCAGAAAACCGAACTCCCGGGACAGGGAGGGTGCCGGGGAGCTGTTTTTT. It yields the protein CASRKPNSRDREGAGELFF.

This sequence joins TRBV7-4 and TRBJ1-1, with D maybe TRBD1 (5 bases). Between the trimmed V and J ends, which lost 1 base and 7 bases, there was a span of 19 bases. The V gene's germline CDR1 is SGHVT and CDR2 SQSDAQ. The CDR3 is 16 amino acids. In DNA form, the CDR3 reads TGTGCCAGCAGCTTAGTTTTCGTCCGAACAGGAGGTGAAGCTTTCTTT. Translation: CASSLVFVRTGGEAFF.

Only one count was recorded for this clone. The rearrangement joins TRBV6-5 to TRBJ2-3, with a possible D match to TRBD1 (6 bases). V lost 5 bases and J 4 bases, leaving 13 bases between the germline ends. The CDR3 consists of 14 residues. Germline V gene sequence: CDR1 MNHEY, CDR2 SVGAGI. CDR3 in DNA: TGTGCCAGCAGTCTAACAGGGTACCCAGATACGCAGTATTTT. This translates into CASSLTGYPDTQYF.

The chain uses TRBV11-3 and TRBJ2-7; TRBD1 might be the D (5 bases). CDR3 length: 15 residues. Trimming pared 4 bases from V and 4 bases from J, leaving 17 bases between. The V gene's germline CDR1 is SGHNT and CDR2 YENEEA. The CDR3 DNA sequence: TGTGCCAGCAGCTCGACAGTATTTTATTCATACGAGCAGTACTTC. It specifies CASSSTVFYSYEQYF.

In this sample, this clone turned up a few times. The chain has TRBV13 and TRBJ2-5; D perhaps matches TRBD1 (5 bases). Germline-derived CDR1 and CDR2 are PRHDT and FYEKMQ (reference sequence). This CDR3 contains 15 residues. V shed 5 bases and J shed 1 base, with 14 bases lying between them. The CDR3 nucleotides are TGTGCCAGCAGCCCGAGACAGAGCCTCCAAGAGACCCAGTACTTC. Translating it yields CASSPRQSLQETQYF. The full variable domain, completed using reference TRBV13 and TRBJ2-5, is AAGVIQSPRHLIKEKRETATLKCYPIPRHDTVYWYQQGPGQDPQFLISFYEKMQSDKGSIPDRFSAQQFSDYHSELNMSSLELGDSALYFCASSPRQSLQETQYFGPGTRLLVL.

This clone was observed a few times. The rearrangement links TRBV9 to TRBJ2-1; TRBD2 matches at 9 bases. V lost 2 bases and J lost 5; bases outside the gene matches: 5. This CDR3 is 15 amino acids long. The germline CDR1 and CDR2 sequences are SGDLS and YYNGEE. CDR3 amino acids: CASSVAGGSHNEQFF. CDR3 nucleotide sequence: TGTGCCAGCAGCGTCGCGGGAGGGTCCCACAATGAGCAGTTCTTC.

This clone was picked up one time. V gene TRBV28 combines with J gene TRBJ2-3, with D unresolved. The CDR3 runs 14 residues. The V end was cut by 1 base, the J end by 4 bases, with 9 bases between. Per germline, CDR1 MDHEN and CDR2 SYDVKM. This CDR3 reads CASSLSHQADTQYF. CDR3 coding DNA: TGTGCCAGCAGTTTATCCCACCAAGCAGATACGCAGTATTTT.

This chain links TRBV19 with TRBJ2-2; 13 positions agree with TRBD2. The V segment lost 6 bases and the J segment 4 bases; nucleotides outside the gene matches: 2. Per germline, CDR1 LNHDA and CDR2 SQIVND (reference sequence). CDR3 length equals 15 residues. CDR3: CASSTSGRATGELFF. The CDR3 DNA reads TGTGCCAGTAGCACTAGCGGGAGGGCCACCGGGGAGCTGTTTTTT.

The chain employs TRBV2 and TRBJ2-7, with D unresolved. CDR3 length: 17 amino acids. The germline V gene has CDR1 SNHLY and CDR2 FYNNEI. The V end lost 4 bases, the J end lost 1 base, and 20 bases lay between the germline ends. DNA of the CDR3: TGTGCCAGCAGTGTCCATGTGACCCCTTCGGGTTCCTACGAGCAGTACTTC. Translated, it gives CASSVHVTPSGSYEQYF.